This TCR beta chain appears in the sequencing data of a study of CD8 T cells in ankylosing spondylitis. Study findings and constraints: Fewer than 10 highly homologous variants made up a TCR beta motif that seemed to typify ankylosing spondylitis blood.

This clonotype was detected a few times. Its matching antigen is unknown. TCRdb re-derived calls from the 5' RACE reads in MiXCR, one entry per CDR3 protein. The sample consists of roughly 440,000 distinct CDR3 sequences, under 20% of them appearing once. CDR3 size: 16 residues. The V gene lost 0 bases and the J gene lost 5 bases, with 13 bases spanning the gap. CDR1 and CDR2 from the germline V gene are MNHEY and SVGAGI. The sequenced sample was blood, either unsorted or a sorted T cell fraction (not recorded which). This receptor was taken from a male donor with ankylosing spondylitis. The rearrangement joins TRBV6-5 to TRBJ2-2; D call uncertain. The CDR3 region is CASSYSLQTITGELFF. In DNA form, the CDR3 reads TGTGCCAGCAGTTACTCGCTCCAGACAATTACCGGGGAGCTGTTTTTT.